The 16 T cell receptor beta chains below all came from one sample that was sequenced in a study of T-cell reconstitution after alpha-beta-depleted transplantation in children. Construction of the TCRbeta library involved unique molecular identifiers. TCRdb independently ran MiXCR on the PCR reads; one entry per CDR3 protein. The table records approximately 590,000 distinct CDR3 sequences, 8% to 11% of them present only once. Sequenced here: PBMCs from the stem cell graft donor, sampled from the stem cell graft. The receptors here all came from a human donor who donated a stem cell graft to a child with acute myeloid leukemia.

In this sample, this clonotype is large. The J gene is TRBJ2-2, the V gene TRBV10-3; perhaps D is TRBD1 or TRBD2 (5 bases each). The CDR3 runs 14 residues. In germline, CDR1 is ENHRY, CDR2 SYGVKD. Trimming cost V 6 bases and J 2 bases, with 10 bases left between them. Written as DNA, the CDR3 is TGTGCCATCAGGGGGGACCCTAACACCGGGGAGCTGTTTTTT. Residues: CAIRGDPNTGELFF.

In its sample, this clonotype was seen a few times. This chain connects TRBV20-1 to TRBJ1-1; TRBD1 is a possible D gene (6 bases). Germline V lookup: CDR1 DFQATT, CDR2 SNEGSKA (reference sequence). V lost 0 bases, J lost 0 bases, and 17 bases lay in between. The CDR3 has 17 amino acids. CDR3 sequence: CSARDFRDPGVNTEAFF. DNA for the CDR3: TGCAGTGCTAGAGATTTCCGGGACCCAGGGGTGAACACTGAAGCTTTCTTT.

This clonotype has ten or more counts. This chain links TRBV20-1 with TRBJ2-1, with 11 bases fitting TRBD2. CDR1 and CDR2 from the germline V gene are DFQATT and SNEGSKA (reference sequence). J was trimmed by 9 bases and V by 4 bases; bases with no gene match: 14. The CDR3 runs to 16 residues. CDR3 residues: CSAKSGTSGVGGEQFF. The CDR3 DNA is TGCAGTGCTAAATCCGGGACTAGCGGAGTTGGGGGTGAGCAGTTCTTC.

This clonotype was picked up a small number of times. The chain combines TRBV12-3 or TRBV12-4 with TRBJ2-5; possible D gene TRBD2, 7 bases. The CDR3 has 17 amino acids. Deletions cut 7 bases from V and 3 bases from J, with 24 bases between. CDR3 in amino acids: CASTPYGGGGSEETQYF. The DNA of the CDR3 is TGTGCCAGCACTCCCTACGGCGGGGGCGGGAGTGAAGAGACCCAGTACTTC.

This clonotype was detected many times. The rearrangement uses TRBV12-3 or TRBV12-4 and TRBJ2-7; 13 bases fit TRBD2. The CDR3 is 15 amino acids. The V gene end was trimmed by 5 bases and the J gene end by 5 bases; junction bases not matched to a gene: 6. The CDR3 region is CASSPPGTSGNEQYF. The CDR3 DNA sequence: TGTGCCAGCAGTCCCCCCGGGACTAGCGGGAACGAGCAGTACTTC.

The chain joins TRBV5-1 to TRBJ2-1; 10 bases map to TRBD2. With V trimmed by 2 bases and J by 7 bases, 6 bases remained unmatched. The CDR3 covers 15 residues. CDR1 SGHRS and CDR2 YFSETQ come from the germline V gene. The CDR3 spells CASSFDGLAVNEQFF. The CDR3 DNA reads TGCGCCAGCAGCTTCGATGGACTAGCGGTAAATGAGCAGTTCTTC. Drawing the rest from reference TRBV5-1 and TRBJ2-1, the complete variable domain is KAGVTQTPRYLIKTRGQQVTLSCSPISGHRSVSWYQQTPGQGLQFLFEYFSETQRNKGNFPGRFSGRQFSNSRSEMNVSTLELGDSALYLCASSFDGLAVNEQFFGPGTRLTVL.

The gene calls are TRBV30 and TRBJ2-7; D is unresolved. Germline CDR1 and CDR2: GTSNPN and SVGIG (reference sequence). V was shortened by 6 bases and J by 0 bases, with 18 bases between the two germline ends. This CDR3 spans 15 amino acids. The CDR3 spells CACPSSPLSSYEQYF. As DNA, the CDR3 is TGTGCCTGCCCGTCCAGCCCGTTAAGCTCCTACGAGCAGTACTTC.

This clonotype has ten or more counts. The chain links TRBV6-6 to TRBJ1-1; D not certain. Germline V gene data show CDR1 as MNHNY and CDR2 as SVGAGI (reference sequence). Trimming pared 6 bases from V and 1 base from J, leaving 6 bases between. This CDR3 contains 12 residues. CDR3 residues: CASRPPNTEAFF. In nucleotides, the CDR3 is TGTGCCAGCAGACCACCGAACACTGAAGCTTTCTTT.

Many counts were recorded for this clonotype. The rearrangement joins TRBV12-3 or TRBV12-4 to TRBJ1-2; 8 bases align to TRBD1. The V segment lost 7 bases and the J segment 4 bases; nucleotides outside the gene matches: 11. This CDR3 is 15 amino acids long. CDR3 residues: CASKKSGGESYGYTF. CDR3 DNA sequence: TGTGCCAGCAAAAAATCAGGGGGCGAGAGCTATGGCTACACCTTC.

This chain joins TRBV12-3 or TRBV12-4 and TRBJ2-2; D may be TRBD1 or TRBD2 (5 bases each). The CDR3 consists of 15 residues. V lost 0 bases, J lost 6 bases, and 11 bases lay in between. The CDR3: CASSLASGGAGELFF. The CDR3 DNA follows: TGTGCCAGCAGTTTAGCCAGTGGGGGTGCCGGGGAGCTGTTTTTT.

The chain employs TRBV6-2 or TRBV6-3 and TRBJ1-1; 7 nucleotides align to TRBD1. V lost 4 bases to trimming and J lost 4 bases; unmatched junction nucleotides: 12. Germline CDR1 MNHEY, CDR2 SVGEGT. The CDR3 spans 16 residues. The CDR3 nucleotides are TGTGCCAGCAGTTTTCCGGGACAGACTCTGAGCACTGAAGCTTTCTTT. This gives the protein CASSFPGQTLSTEAFF.

At least ten counts were recorded for this clonotype. For the CDR3, the DNA is TGCAGCGTTGCGGCGGGCAGTGCGAACACCGGGGAGCTGTTTTTT. Its protein is CSVAAGSANTGELFF. The chain uses TRBV29-1 and TRBJ2-2, with a tentative D call TRBD2 (5 bases). This CDR3 spans 15 amino acids. Germline assignment: CDR1 SQVTM and CDR2 ANQGSEA. V shed 4 bases and J shed 0 bases, with 12 bases lying between them.

At least ten counts were recorded for this clonotype. V and J are TRBV29-1 and TRBJ1-2; 7 bases fit TRBD1. CDR3 length: 13 residues. V was pared by 0 bases and J by 9 bases, with 7 bases of the junction left unmatched. The germline V gene encodes CDR1 SQVTM and CDR2 ANQGSEA. The CDR3 loop reads CSVEDGRGRSYTF. Written as DNA, the CDR3 is TGCAGCGTTGAAGATGGTAGGGGGCGAAGCTACACCTTC. Combining the CDR3 with reference TRBV29-1 and TRBJ1-2 gives the whole variable domain SAVISQKPSRDICQRGTSLTIQCQVDSQVTMMFWYRQQPGQSLTLIATANQGSEATYESGFVIDKFPISRPNLTFSTLTVSNMSPEDSSIYLCSVEDGRGRSYTFGSGTRLTVV.

A few counts support this clonotype. The CDR3 sequence is CSVEGSLGTAYNEQFF. In DNA form, the CDR3 reads TGCAGCGTTGAAGGGAGTCTCGGGACCGCCTACAATGAGCAGTTCTTC. The chain has TRBV29-1 and TRBJ2-1; the D call may be TRBD1 or TRBD2 (5 bases each). V lost 1 base to trimming and J lost 2 bases, with 15 bases between them. CDR1 and CDR2 from the germline V gene are SQVTM and ANQGSEA. The CDR3 is 16 residues long.

This clonotype was recorded at least ten times. The rearrangement joins TRBV6-6 to TRBJ2-7; the D is unclear. The V gene lost 6 bases and the J gene lost 7 bases, with 13 bases spanning the gap. Germline V lookup: CDR1 MNHNY, CDR2 SVGAGI (reference sequence). The CDR3 loop spans 12 amino acids. CDR3 nucleotide sequence: TGTGCCAGCAGCAAAAGCCAGAGGGAGCAGTACTTC. Protein product: CASSKSQREQYF.

This clonotype appeared once. The V and J genes are TRBV5-1 and TRBJ1-1, with D maybe TRBD1 (5 bases). Deletions cut 2 bases from V and 11 bases from J, with 13 bases between. The CDR3 length is 12 residues. Per germline, CDR1 SGHRS and CDR2 YFSETQ. CDR3 sequence reads: CASSLRQSVAFF. The CDR3 bases are TGCGCCAGCAGCTTAAGACAGTCAGTGGCTTTCTTT. The full variable domain, with the rest looked up from reference TRBV5-1 and TRBJ1-1, is KAGVTQTPRYLIKTRGQQVTLSCSPISGHRSVSWYQQTPGQGLQFLFEYFSETQRNKGNFPGRFSGRQFSNSRSEMNVSTLELGDSALYLCASSLRQSVAFFGQGTRLTVV.